The 30 T cell receptor beta chains listed next were all sequenced from one sample in a study of T cells expressing NK-cell markers. TCRdb re-analyzed the 5' RACE reads; it lists each CDR3 protein once, without DNA. This table holds 500,000 to 600,000 distinct CDR3 sequences. Sequenced input: blood T cells: a sorted CD56 or NKG2C T cell subset, CD4+ or CD8+ T cells, or bulk PBMC T cells (not recorded which). Source of these receptors: a man between 18 and 29 years old in good health.

V and J are TRBV29-1 and TRBJ1-1; absent DNA, TCRdb's TRBD1 call cannot be checked. The CDR3 spans 15 residues. Germline V gives CDR1 SQVTM, CDR2 ANQGSEA. CDR3 loop: CSVVRGGRVVTEAFF.

The chain carries TRBV7-2 and TRBJ1-5; lacking DNA, the TRBD1 call made by TCRdb goes unchecked. The CDR3 loop spans 16 amino acids. Germline V gene data show CDR1 as SGHTA and CDR2 as FQGNSA. This CDR3 is CASSLVGTGSNQPQHF.

CDR3 sequence reads: CASSLNREAGNTIYF. The chain employs TRBV7-9 and TRBJ1-3; TCRdb reports TRBD1, a call that lacks DNA to check it against. Germline V gene sequence: CDR1 SEHNR, CDR2 FQNEAQ (reference sequence). The CDR3 has 15 amino acids.

CDR3 sequence: CASSHRQGGYNEQFF. The chain joins TRBV7-9 to TRBJ2-1; TCRdb returns TRBD1, unconfirmable since there is no DNA. Germline V lookup: CDR1 SEHNR, CDR2 FQNEAQ (reference sequence). CDR3 length: 15 amino acids.

The V and J genes are TRBV18 and TRBJ1-2; the TRBD1 assignment by TCRdb is unverifiable without DNA. This CDR3 comprises 16 residues. Looked up from germline, CDR1 is KGHSH and CDR2 is LQKENI. CDR3 loop: CASSPLPGQRDEGYTF.

The chain couples TRBV5-1 to TRBJ2-3; the D call of TRBD2 rests on TCRdb alone, since no DNA is present to check it. Germline V CDR1 and CDR2: SGHRS, YFSETQ. The CDR3 is made up of 16 amino acids. The CDR3 sequence is CASSLAHPSGTDTQYF.

The chain couples TRBV28 to TRBJ1-1. CDR3 length: 15 amino acids. Germline V gene sequence: CDR1 MDHEN, CDR2 SYDVKM. The CDR3 reads CASNETPPADTEAFF.

The J gene is TRBJ2-3, the V gene TRBV5-4; TCRdb calls TRBD2, which cannot be checked without DNA. The germline V gene encodes CDR1 SGHNT and CDR2 YYREEE (reference sequence). The CDR3 consists of 13 residues. The CDR3: CASSFQGGDTQYF.

The V call is TRBV12-3 or TRBV12-4, the J call TRBJ2-1; TCRdb lists TRBD1, though no DNA is available to test this call. This CDR3 spans 13 amino acids. CDR3 loop: CASSPGGAIGQFF.

CDR3 loop: CASSLGLAGVYEQYF. V usage is TRBV7-9 and J usage is TRBJ2-7; the TCRdb call, TRBD2, lacks DNA for checking. Per germline, CDR1 SEHNR and CDR2 FQNEAQ (reference sequence). The CDR3 is 15 amino acids.

The chain joins TRBV28 to TRBJ2-5. The CDR3 has 11 residues. CDR1 MDHEN and CDR2 SYDVKM come from the germline V gene. CDR3 region: CASNLEKTQYF. The variable domain in full, completed from reference TRBV28 and TRBJ2-5, reads DVKVTQSSRYLVKRTGEKVFLECVQDMDHENMFWYRQDPGLGLRLIYFSYDVKMKEKGDIPEGYSVSREKKERFSLILESASTNQTSMYLCASNLEKTQYFGPGTRLLVL.

The chain carries TRBV7-9 and TRBJ1-1; the TCRdb call, TRBD1, lacks DNA for checking. The CDR3 is 16 residues long. Germline assignment: CDR1 SEHNR and CDR2 FQNEAQ (reference sequence). CDR3 protein: CASSDPPTGEIPEAFF.

This chain joins TRBV12-3 or TRBV12-4 and TRBJ1-4; TCRdb's D call, TRBD1, is unchecked because there is no DNA. This CDR3 contains 13 residues. The CDR3 is CASSPGINEKLFF.

The chain combines TRBV6-2 or TRBV6-3 with TRBJ2-7; TCRdb outputs TRBD2, but without DNA this stays unchecked. CDR3 length: 14 residues. Germline V gene lookup returns CDR1 MNHEY and CDR2 SVGEGT. The CDR3 sequence is CASSYSAGDYEQYF.

The J gene is TRBJ2-5, the V gene TRBV28; TCRdb's D gene call, TRBD2, goes unchecked for lack of DNA. There are 17 residues in the CDR3. Per germline, CDR1 MDHEN and CDR2 SYDVKM. The CDR3 loop is CASSPGIGLAHKETQYF.

V is TRBV4-2 and J is TRBJ2-7. Germline V CDR1 and CDR2: LGHNA, YNFKEQ. The length of the CDR3 is 16 residues. CDR3 in amino acids: CASSQDLADTSYEQYF.

The chain recombines TRBV29-1 with TRBJ1-2; TCRdb's D call of TRBD1 is untestable without DNA. The CDR3 is 13 amino acids. Germline loops: CDR1 SQVTM, CDR2 ANQGSEA. The CDR3 region is CSAANSDRNGYTF.

V is TRBV29-1 and J is TRBJ2-3. The germline V gene has CDR1 SQVTM and CDR2 ANQGSEA. The CDR3 extends over 14 amino acids. The CDR3: CSVEDQVSGDTQYF.

The chain carries TRBV20-1 and TRBJ2-3. Germline values: CDR1 DFQATT, CDR2 SNEGSKA (reference sequence). This CDR3 has 15 residues. The CDR3 protein is CSARDPLRSTDTQYF.

This chain links TRBV5-1 with TRBJ2-7; the D call from TCRdb, TRBD1, cannot be confirmed without DNA. Germline V lookup: CDR1 SGHRS, CDR2 YFSETQ. The CDR3 length is 15 residues. This CDR3 is CASSLAGTGSYEQYF. Full variable domain (rest looked up from reference TRBV5-1 and TRBJ2-7): KAGVTQTPRYLIKTRGQQVTLSCSPISGHRSVSWYQQTPGQGLQFLFEYFSETQRNKGNFPGRFSGRQFSNSRSEMNVSTLELGDSALYLCASSLAGTGSYEQYFGPGTRLTVT.

J is TRBJ2-1 and V is TRBV29-1. This CDR3 contains 13 residues. Germline values: CDR1 SQVTM, CDR2 ANQGSEA. CDR3 protein: CSVVSMGNNEQFF.

V usage is TRBV29-1 and J usage is TRBJ2-2; TCRdb picks TRBD1, but there is no DNA to check that call. The CDR3 covers 13 residues. Germline V gene sequence: CDR1 SQVTM, CDR2 ANQGSEA. The CDR3 spells CARASPNTGELFF.

The V and J genes are TRBV9 and TRBJ2-1. CDR1 and CDR2 (germline): SGDLS, YYNGEE. The CDR3 consists of 14 residues. CDR3 in amino acids: CASSVLSSYNEQFF.

The V and J genes are TRBV10-3 and TRBJ2-5; lacking DNA, the TRBD1 call made by TCRdb goes unchecked. From germline, CDR1 is ENHRY and CDR2 SYGVKD. The CDR3 spans 14 residues. The CDR3: CAISGWGGQETQYF.

The rearrangement links TRBV20-1 to TRBJ2-5. Germline V gene lookup returns CDR1 DFQATT and CDR2 SNEGSKA (reference sequence). This CDR3 comprises 12 residues. CDR3 sequence reads: CSAPGTQETQYF.

This chain uses TRBV27 with TRBJ2-3; the D call of TRBD2 rests on TCRdb alone, since no DNA is present to check it. Per germline, CDR1 MNHEY and CDR2 SMNVEV (reference sequence). The CDR3 sequence is 17 residues long. CDR3 region: CASSPIPGLVYTDTQYF.

The rearrangement links TRBV4-2 to TRBJ2-1; TCRdb calls TRBD2, which cannot be checked without DNA. From germline, CDR1 is LGHNA and CDR2 YNFKEQ. The CDR3 length is 16 residues. CDR3 region: CASSQDRLAVNNEQFF.

The chain uses TRBV20-1 and TRBJ2-3; there is no DNA to check the TCRdb D call of TRBD1. This CDR3 has 14 residues. Germline lookup yields CDR1 DFQATT and CDR2 SNEGSKA (reference sequence). CDR3 sequence reads: CSAAGTGFPDTQYF.

The chain recombines TRBV20-1 with TRBJ2-1; TCRdb outputs TRBD1, but without DNA this stays unchecked. From germline, CDR1 is DFQATT and CDR2 SNEGSKA (reference sequence). This CDR3 is 15 amino acids long. The CDR3 loop reads CSARARAGLGDEQFF.

The chain links TRBV7-2 to TRBJ1-1; checking the TCRdb D call of TRBD1 is not possible without DNA. This CDR3 is built from 13 residues. Germline assignment: CDR1 SGHTA and CDR2 FQGNSA. The CDR3 loop reads CASSLVWGDEAFF.